Below, one T cell receptor (beta chain) is given with its context. Per the germline V gene, CDR1 is SGHNT and CDR2 is YYREEE (reference sequence). The V segment lost 4 bases and the J segment 8 bases; nucleotides outside the gene matches: 10. The CDR3 consists of 15 residues. This sample stems from a study of blood T cell repertoires in COVID-19. As for the study in general: Some COVID-19 samples were acute and others convalescent; all came from the United States, Italy and Spain.

Here immunoSEQ multiplex PCR was the method, and the copy in TCRdb shows in-frame clones only, minus some. Here the sample spans 250,000 to 300,000 clones, approximately 90% being singletons. J is TRBJ1-4 and V is TRBV5-4, with 8 bases aligning to TRBD1. Sequencing was performed on PBMCs or T cells enriched from blood (not recorded which). The clonotype was recovered from a man aged 18 to 30 who had recovered from COVID-19. The CDR3, as DNA: TGTGCCAGCAGCCCCGGACAGGGTGGGGGAGAAAAACTGTTTTTT. Its translation: CASSPGQGGGEKLFF.